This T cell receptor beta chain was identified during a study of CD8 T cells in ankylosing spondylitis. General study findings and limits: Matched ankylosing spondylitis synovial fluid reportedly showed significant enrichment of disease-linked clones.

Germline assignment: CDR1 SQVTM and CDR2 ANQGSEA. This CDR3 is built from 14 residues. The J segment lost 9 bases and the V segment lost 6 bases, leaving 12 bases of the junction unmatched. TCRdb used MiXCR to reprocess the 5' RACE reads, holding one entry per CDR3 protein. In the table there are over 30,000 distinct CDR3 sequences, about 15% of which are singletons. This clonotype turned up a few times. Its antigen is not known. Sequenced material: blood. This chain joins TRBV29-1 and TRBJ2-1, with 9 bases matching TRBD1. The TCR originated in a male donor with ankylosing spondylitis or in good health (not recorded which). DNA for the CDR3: TGCAGCGTCGGACCGGGACAGGGACGAGGTGAGCAGTTCTTC. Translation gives CSVGPGQGRGEQFF.